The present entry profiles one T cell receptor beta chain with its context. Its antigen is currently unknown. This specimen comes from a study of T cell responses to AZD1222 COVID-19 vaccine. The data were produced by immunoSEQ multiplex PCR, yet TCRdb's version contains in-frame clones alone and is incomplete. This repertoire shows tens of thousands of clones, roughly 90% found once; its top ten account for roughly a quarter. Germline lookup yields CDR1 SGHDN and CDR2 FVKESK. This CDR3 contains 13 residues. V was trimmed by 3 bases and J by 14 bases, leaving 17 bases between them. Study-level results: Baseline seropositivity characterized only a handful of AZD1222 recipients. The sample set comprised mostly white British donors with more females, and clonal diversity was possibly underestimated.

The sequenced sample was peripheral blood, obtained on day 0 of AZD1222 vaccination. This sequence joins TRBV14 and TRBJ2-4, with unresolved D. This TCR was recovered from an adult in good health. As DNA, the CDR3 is TGTGCCAGCAGCCACCTCTCGGAGAAAGTGGAGTACTTC. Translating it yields CASSHLSEKVEYF.